This TCR beta chain emerged from a study of blood T cell repertoires in COVID-19. Study-wide background: From the United States, Italy and Spain came samples of acute and convalescent COVID-19.

Original handling: Reference gene primer amplification gave nucleated cell count estimates. Using immunoSEQ multiplex PCR, the repertoire was profiled, and TCRdb retains in-frame clones only, with some absent. From that table come the V and J calls and clone size; the DNA was used to work out D and trimming. Found here are fewer than 350,000 clones, 80% to 95% of them singletons; the top ten hold nearly 7%. Seattle patients were enrolled while actively infected and followed longitudinally. Looked up from germline, CDR1 is MRHNA and CDR2 is SNTAGT. This CDR3 is built from 15 residues. The V and J ends lost 2 bases and 9 bases, in that order; junction bases with no gene match: 8.

The receptor comes from a woman younger than 45 with COVID-19, enrolled during active disease. The chain links TRBV6-4 to TRBJ2-3; 10 bases align to TRBD2. Material: peripheral blood. The CDR3 here is CASSDRAGGPDTQYF. The CDR3 DNA reads TGTGCCAGCAGTGACCGAGCGGGAGGGCCGGACACGCAGTATTTT.